The 20 T cell receptor beta chains presented below share a single source sample, sequenced in a study of T-cell memory formation after mild COVID-19. TCRdb reprocessed the 5' RACE reads with MiXCR, giving one entry per CDR3 protein. The sample shows 500,000 to 550,000 distinct CDR3 sequences, roughly 22% of them seen only once. Sequences were obtained from PBMCs or a T cell subset sorted from them (not recorded which). The source is an adult woman who had mild COVID-19 (a few samples of this study predate the infection). Cell type and time point are not known.

This rearrangement joins TRBV7-2 to TRBJ2-3; the D gene is possibly TRBD2 (6 bases). Germline V gene sequence: CDR1 SGHTA, CDR2 FQGNSA. V was pared by 0 bases and J by 2 bases, with 12 bases between. This CDR3 comprises 16 residues. The CDR3 DNA sequence: TGTGCCAGCAGCTTAGCCCCCGGGACTTCCACAGATACGCAGTATTTT. As protein: CASSLAPGTSTDTQYF. Full variable domain (remainder filled in from reference TRBV7-2 and TRBJ2-3): GAGVSQSPSNKVTEKGKDVELRCDPISGHTALYWYRQSLGQGLEFLIYFQGNSAPDKSGLPSDRFSAERTGGSVSTLTIQRTQQEDSAVYLCASSLAPGTSTDTQYFGPGTRLTVL.

As concerns this clonotype: A junction end diverges from the germline sequence, so it may reflect a read error. The chain combines TRBV7-9 with TRBJ1-2; no clear D gene. There are 14 residues in the CDR3. Germline-derived CDR1 and CDR2 are SEHNR and FQNEAQ (reference sequence). The CDR3 DNA reads as TGTGCCAGCAGCCCTGGTGTCCGGAGGTATGGCTACACTTTC. Protein sequence: CASSPGVRRYGYTF. Variable domain in full (rest from reference TRBV7-9 and TRBJ1-2): DTGVSQNPRHKITKRGQNVTFRCDPISEHNRLYWYRQTLGQGPEFLTYFQNEAQLEKSRLLSDRFSAERPKGSFSTLEIQRTEQGDSAMYLCASSPGVRRYGYTFGSGTRLTVV.

The chain is built from TRBV7-8 and TRBJ1-6; D not resolved. V dropped 5 bases and J dropped 9 bases, with 14 bases sitting between them. In germline, CDR1 is SGHVS, CDR2 FQNEAQ. The CDR3 consists of 14 residues. The CDR3 is CASSGEVAISPLHF. The CDR3 DNA reads as TGTGCCAGCAGCGGGGAGGTTGCTATTTCACCCCTCCACTTT.

The sample holds a few counts of this clonotype. CDR3 sequence reads: CASSQTWGQGEKLFF. The CDR3 DNA is TGCGCCAGCAGCCAAACTTGGGGACAGGGGGAAAAACTGTTTTTT. This sequence joins TRBV4-1 and TRBJ1-4, with 10 bases matching TRBD1. This CDR3 has 15 amino acids. With 2 bases clipped from V and 8 bases from J, the junction kept 5 bases outside the gene matches. CDR1 is MGHRA and CDR2 is YSYEKL in the germline V gene.

V usage is TRBV24-1 and J usage is TRBJ2-7, with TRBD2 matching over 12 bases. Germline-derived CDR1 and CDR2 are KGHDR and SFDVKD. Unmatched junction bases numbered 6, after V lost 3 bases and J lost 7 bases. The CDR3 totals 15 residues. Here the CDR3 reads CATSDPTSGSCEQYF. CDR3 nucleotide sequence: TGTGCCACCAGTGATCCGACTAGCGGGAGTTGTGAGCAGTACTTC.

This chain uses TRBV7-9 with TRBJ2-1, with 8 positions matching TRBD2. CDR3 length: 16 residues. CDR1 is SEHNR, CDR2 FQNEAQ, per germline (reference sequence). The trim removed 2 bases at V and 1 base at J, leaving 4 bases unmatched. Here the CDR3 reads CASSLSSGFSYNEQFF. For the CDR3, the DNA is TGTGCCAGCAGCTTATCTAGCGGGTTTTCCTACAATGAGCAGTTCTTC. Drawing the rest from reference TRBV7-9 and TRBJ2-1, the complete variable domain is DTGVSQNPRHKITKRGQNVTFRCDPISEHNRLYWYRQTLGQGPEFLTYFQNEAQLEKSRLLSDRFSAERPKGSFSTLEIQRTEQGDSAMYLCASSLSSGFSYNEQFFGPGTRLTVL.

The chain recombines TRBV7-2 with TRBJ1-4; 7 positions agree with TRBD1. The CDR3 spans 16 residues. V was clipped by 1 base and J by 2 bases; unmatched bases: 4. In germline, CDR1 is SGHTA, CDR2 FQGNSA. CDR3 coding DNA: TGTGCCAGCAGCTTAGACCTCAGGGGGACTAATGAAAAACTGTTTTTT. Translated: CASSLDLRGTNEKLFF.

The chain uses TRBV7-3 and TRBJ1-1; no firm D call. CDR1 is SGHTA and CDR2 is FQGTGA in the germline V gene. The length of the CDR3 is 15 residues. Trimming took off 0 bases at V and 4 bases at J, with 12 bases between the two ends. CDR3 nucleotides: TGTGCCAGCAGCTTAACGAACAGTGGGGTCACTGAAGCTTTCTTT. Its translation: CASSLTNSGVTEAFF.

This clonotype was observed a few times. V and J are TRBV24-1 and TRBJ1-5, with D hard to call. Germline V gene data show CDR1 as KGHDR and CDR2 as SFDVKD. CDR3 length equals 16 residues. V lost 4 bases, J lost 0 bases, and 12 bases lay in between. CDR3 in DNA: TGTGCCACCAGTGAGAGAACCCGTTATAGCAATCAGCCCCAGCATTTT. It codes for CATSERTRYSNQPQHF.

In its sample, this clonotype was seen a few times. The V call is TRBV4-2, the J call TRBJ2-7; 11 bases match TRBD2. Germline assignment: CDR1 LGHNA and CDR2 YNFKEQ. Losses at the gene ends were 1 base for V and 4 bases for J; bases not matched to a gene: 3. The CDR3 contains 15 residues. The CDR3 DNA follows: TGTGCCAGCAGCCAAGCCGGGACTAGCGGATACGAGCAGTACTTC. It codes for CASSQAGTSGYEQYF.

This clonotype was recorded a few times. V usage is TRBV4-3 and J usage is TRBJ2-1, with unresolved D. Germline V gene data show CDR1 as LGHNA and CDR2 as YSLEER. Trimming pared 0 bases from V and 13 bases from J, leaving 13 bases between. The CDR3 runs 13 residues. The CDR3 spells CASSQDLPLDQFF. The CDR3 DNA follows: TGCGCCAGCAGCCAAGATTTGCCCCTAGACCAGTTCTTC.

The V call is TRBV5-5, the J call TRBJ1-2, with 7 positions matching TRBD1. V dropped 4 bases and J dropped 6; count of bases not matched to a gene: 6. Per germline, CDR1 SGHKS and CDR2 YYEKEE (reference sequence). CDR3 length equals 13 residues. The CDR3 loop reads CASSATGLDGYTF. CDR3 in DNA: TGTGCCAGCAGCGCGACAGGGTTAGATGGCTACACCTTC. The full variable domain, in which reference TRBV5-5 and TRBJ1-2 provide the parts outside the CDR3, is DAGVTQSPTHLIKTRGQQVTLRCSPISGHKSVSWYQQVLGQGPQFIFQYYEKEERGRGNFPDRFSARQFPNYSSELNVNALLLGDSALYLCASSATGLDGYTFGSGTRLTVV.

This clonotype was counted ten times or more. V and J are TRBV2 and TRBJ2-1, with TRBD1 identical over 7 bases. With 5 bases clipped from V and 7 bases from J, the junction kept 5 bases outside the gene matches. The germline V gene encodes CDR1 SNHLY and CDR2 FYNNEI. The CDR3 runs to 13 residues. The CDR3 DNA reads TGTGCCAGCAGTAGACAGGGTAGAAATGAGCAGTTCTTC. It translates to CASSRQGRNEQFF.

The genes are TRBV27 and TRBJ1-2, with 8 bases lining up with TRBD1. CDR1 is MNHEY, CDR2 SMNVEV, per germline (reference sequence). The CDR3 totals 15 residues. The trim removed 5 bases at V and 4 bases at J, leaving 9 bases unmatched. The CDR3 is CASSPTFGTGYGYTF. CDR3 DNA sequence: TGTGCCAGCAGTCCAACCTTCGGGACAGGCTATGGCTACACCTTC.

The chain carries TRBV6-5 and TRBJ2-6; TRBD1 might be the D (6 bases). Germline CDR1 is MNHEY and CDR2 is SVGAGI. V lost 7 bases to trimming and J lost 1 base, with 14 bases between them. CDR3 length: 16 residues. CDR3 protein: CASNHQGRSGANVLTF. DNA for the CDR3: TGTGCCAGCAACCATCAGGGGCGGTCTGGGGCCAACGTCCTGACTTTC.

This clonotype was counted between two and nine times. V and J are TRBV12-3 or TRBV12-4 and TRBJ1-1; D gene ambiguous. This CDR3 is built from 14 residues. Trimming cost V 2 bases and J 7 bases, with 14 bases left between them. The CDR3 nucleotides read TGTGCCAGCAGTTTATCAAGAGGGTACCTTGAAGCTTTCTTT. This sequence encodes CASSLSRGYLEAFF.

There are a few counts of this clonotype. V gene TRBV6-2 or TRBV6-3 combines with J gene TRBJ2-3; the match to TRBD1 covers 7 bases. CDR1 is MNHEY, CDR2 SVGEGT, per germline. The CDR3 is 19 residues long. The V segment lost 2 bases and the J segment 3 bases; nucleotides outside the gene matches: 17. The CDR3 loop reads CASSYPLGQFGLLTDTQYF. CDR3 sequence (DNA): TGTGCCAGCAGTTACCCCTTGGGACAGTTTGGGCTTCTGACAGATACGCAGTATTTT.

This clonotype was detected ten times or more. This sequence joins TRBV7-2 and TRBJ2-3; D is unresolved. The germline CDR1 and CDR2 sequences are SGHTA and FQGNSA. V dropped 1 base and J dropped 1 base, with 15 bases sitting between them. This CDR3 is 17 amino acids long. The CDR3: CASSLVVPDGRTDTQYF. CDR3 bases: TGTGCCAGCAGCTTAGTAGTCCCCGACGGGCGCACAGATACGCAGTATTTT.

This clonotype has a handful of counts. The chain links TRBV20-1 to TRBJ1-2; D remains ambiguous. The germline V gene encodes CDR1 DFQATT and CDR2 SNEGSKA (reference sequence). V was trimmed by 6 bases and J by 8 bases, leaving 13 bases between them. The length of the CDR3 is 11 residues. In DNA, the CDR3 is TGCAGTGCCCGTGAAAGTTTAGGCTACACCTTC. Protein product: CSARESLGYTF.

This clonotype appeared a few times. The chain joins TRBV27 to TRBJ2-1; D not resolved. CDR3 length: 12 residues. Trimming shortened V by 7 bases and J by 5 bases, and 9 bases separated the two germline ends. Germline V gene lookup returns CDR1 MNHEY and CDR2 SMNVEV (reference sequence). CDR3 residues: CASNGYDNEQFF. CDR3 in DNA: TGTGCCAGCAATGGGTACGACAATGAGCAGTTCTTC.